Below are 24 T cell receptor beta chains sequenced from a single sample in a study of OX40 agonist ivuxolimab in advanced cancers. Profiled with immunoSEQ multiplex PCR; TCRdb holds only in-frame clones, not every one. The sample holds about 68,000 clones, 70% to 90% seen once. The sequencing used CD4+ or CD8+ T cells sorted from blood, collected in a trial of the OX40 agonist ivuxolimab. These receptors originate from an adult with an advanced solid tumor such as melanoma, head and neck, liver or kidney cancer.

CDR3 residues: CASSPGQVRNQPQHF. The CDR3 DNA follows: TGTGCCAGTAGTCCGGGACAGGTCCGGAATCAGCCCCAGCATTTT. V gene TRBV19 combines with J gene TRBJ1-5, with 8 bases aligning to TRBD1. The CDR3 contains 15 residues. V shed 5 bases and J 4 bases; nucleotides not matched to a gene: 7. Germline V lookup: CDR1 LNHDA, CDR2 SQIVND (reference sequence).

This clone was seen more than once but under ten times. The CDR3 bases are TGTGCCAGCAGCCTTGGGACAGATTATAATGAAAAACTGTTTTTT. Its translation: CASSLGTDYNEKLFF. The V and J genes are TRBV7-9 and TRBJ1-4; 7 bases are shared with TRBD1. Germline CDR1 is SEHNR and CDR2 is FQNEAQ (reference sequence). J gave up 4 bases and V 5 bases, and 7 bases lay outside the gene matches. This CDR3 is built from 15 residues.

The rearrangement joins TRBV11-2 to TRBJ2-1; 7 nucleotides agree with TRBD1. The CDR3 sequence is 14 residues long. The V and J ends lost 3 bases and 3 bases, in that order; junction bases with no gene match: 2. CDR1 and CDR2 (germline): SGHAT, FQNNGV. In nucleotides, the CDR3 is TGTGCCAGCAGCTTGAGGACAGGCTACAATGAGCAGTTCTTC. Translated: CASSLRTGYNEQFF.

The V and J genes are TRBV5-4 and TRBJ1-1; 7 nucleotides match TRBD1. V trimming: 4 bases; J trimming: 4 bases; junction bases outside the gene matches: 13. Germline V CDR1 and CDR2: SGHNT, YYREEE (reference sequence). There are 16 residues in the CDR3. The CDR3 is CASSPDPDRVGTEAFF. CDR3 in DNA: TGTGCCAGCAGCCCCGACCCAGACAGGGTAGGCACTGAAGCTTTCTTT.

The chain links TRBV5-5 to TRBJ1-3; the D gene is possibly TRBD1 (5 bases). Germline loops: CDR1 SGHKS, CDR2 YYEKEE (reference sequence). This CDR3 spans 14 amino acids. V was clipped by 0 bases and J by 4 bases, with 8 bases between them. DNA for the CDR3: TGTGCCAGCAGCTTGGGTGGGGCGGGAAACACCATATATTTT. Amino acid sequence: CASSLGGAGNTIYF.

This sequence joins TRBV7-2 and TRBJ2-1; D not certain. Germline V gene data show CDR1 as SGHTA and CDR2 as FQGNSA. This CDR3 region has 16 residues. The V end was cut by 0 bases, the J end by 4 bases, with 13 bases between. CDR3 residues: CASSLAGGLIYNEQFF. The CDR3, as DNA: TGTGCCAGCAGCTTAGCAGGTGGGTTGATTTACAATGAGCAGTTCTTC.

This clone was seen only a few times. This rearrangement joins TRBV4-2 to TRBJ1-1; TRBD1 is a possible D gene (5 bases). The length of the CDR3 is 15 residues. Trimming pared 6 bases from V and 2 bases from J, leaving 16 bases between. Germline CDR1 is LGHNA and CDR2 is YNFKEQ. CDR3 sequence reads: CASRSSGDLNTEAFF. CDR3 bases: TGTGCCAGCAGATCATCGGGGGACTTAAACACTGAAGCTTTCTTT.

The CDR3 nucleotides are TGTGCCAGCAGCGTAGACGGGTACACAGATACGCAGTATTTT. Its protein product is CASSVDGYTDTQYF. J is TRBJ2-3 and V is TRBV9; the D is unclear. V lost 0 bases, J lost 2 bases, and 7 bases lay in between. Germline V lookup: CDR1 SGDLS, CDR2 YYNGEE. CDR3 size: 14 residues.

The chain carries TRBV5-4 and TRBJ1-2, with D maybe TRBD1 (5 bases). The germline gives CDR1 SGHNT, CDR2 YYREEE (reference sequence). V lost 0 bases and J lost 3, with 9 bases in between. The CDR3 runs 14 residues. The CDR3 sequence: CASSLGGGDYGYTF. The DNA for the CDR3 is TGTGCCAGCAGCTTGGGTGGGGGTGACTATGGCTACACCTTC. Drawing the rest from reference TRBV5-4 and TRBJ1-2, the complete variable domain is ETGVTQSPTHLIKTRGQQVTLRCSSQSGHNTVSWYQQALGQGPQFIFQYYREEENGRGNFPPRFSGLQFPNYSSELNVNALELDDSALYLCASSLGGGDYGYTFGSGTRLTVV.

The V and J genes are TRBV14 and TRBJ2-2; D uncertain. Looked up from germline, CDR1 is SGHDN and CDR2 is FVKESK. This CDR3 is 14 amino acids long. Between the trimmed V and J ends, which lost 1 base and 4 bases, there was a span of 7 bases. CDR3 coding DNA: TGTGCCAGCAGCCAAGTCGCACCCACCGGGGAGCTGTTTTTT. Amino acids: CASSQVAPTGELFF.

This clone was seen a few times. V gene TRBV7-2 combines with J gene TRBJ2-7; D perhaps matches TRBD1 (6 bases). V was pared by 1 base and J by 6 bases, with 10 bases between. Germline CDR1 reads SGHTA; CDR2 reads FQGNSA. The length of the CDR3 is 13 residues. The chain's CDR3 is CASSLVGAAEQYF. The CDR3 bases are TGTGCCAGCAGCTTAGTGGGGGCGGCCGAGCAGTACTTC.

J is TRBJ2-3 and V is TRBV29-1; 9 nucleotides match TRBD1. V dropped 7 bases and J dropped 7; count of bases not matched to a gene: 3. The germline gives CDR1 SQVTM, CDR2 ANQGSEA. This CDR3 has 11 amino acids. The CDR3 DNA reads TGCAGCGCCGGGACAGGGAATACGCAGTATTTT. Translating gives CSAGTGNTQYF.

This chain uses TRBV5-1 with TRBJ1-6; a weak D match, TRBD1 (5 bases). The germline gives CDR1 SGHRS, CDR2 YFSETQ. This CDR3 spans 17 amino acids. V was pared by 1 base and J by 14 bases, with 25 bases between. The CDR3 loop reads CASSLLSGTGVFRSLHF. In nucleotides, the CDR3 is TGCGCCAGCAGCTTGTTGTCGGGGACCGGAGTGTTTAGGTCCCTCCACTTT. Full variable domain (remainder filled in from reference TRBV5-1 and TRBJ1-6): KAGVTQTPRYLIKTRGQQVTLSCSPISGHRSVSWYQQTPGQGLQFLFEYFSETQRNKGNFPGRFSGRQFSNSRSEMNVSTLELGDSALYLCASSLLSGTGVFRSLHFGNGTRLTVT.

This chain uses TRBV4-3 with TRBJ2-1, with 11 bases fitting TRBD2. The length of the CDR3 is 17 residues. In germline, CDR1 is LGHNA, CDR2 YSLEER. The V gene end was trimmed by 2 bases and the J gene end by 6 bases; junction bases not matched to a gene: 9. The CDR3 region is CASSQMHTSGGGNEQFF. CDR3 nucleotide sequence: TGCGCCAGCAGCCAAATGCATACTAGCGGGGGAGGCAATGAGCAGTTCTTC.

DNA of the CDR3: TGTGCCAGCGGACGGATAAATGAAAAACTGTTTTTT. This codes for CASGRINEKLFF. V is TRBV11-2 and J is TRBJ1-4; no clear D gene. The CDR3 covers 12 residues. Trimming removed 8 bases at V and 5 bases at J, with 9 bases between. CDR1 and CDR2 from the germline V gene are SGHAT and FQNNGV.

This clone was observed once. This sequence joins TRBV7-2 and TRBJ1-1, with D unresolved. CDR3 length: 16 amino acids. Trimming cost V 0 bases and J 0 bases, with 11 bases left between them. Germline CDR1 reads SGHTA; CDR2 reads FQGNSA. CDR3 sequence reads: CASSLAVGLMNTEAFF. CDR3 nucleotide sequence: TGTGCCAGCAGCTTAGCGGTTGGGCTCATGAACACTGAAGCTTTCTTT. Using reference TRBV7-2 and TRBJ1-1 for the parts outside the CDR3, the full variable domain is GAGVSQSPSNKVTEKGKDVELRCDPISGHTALYWYRQSLGQGLEFLIYFQGNSAPDKSGLPSDRFSAERTGGSVSTLTIQRTQQEDSAVYLCASSLAVGLMNTEAFFGQGTRLTVV.

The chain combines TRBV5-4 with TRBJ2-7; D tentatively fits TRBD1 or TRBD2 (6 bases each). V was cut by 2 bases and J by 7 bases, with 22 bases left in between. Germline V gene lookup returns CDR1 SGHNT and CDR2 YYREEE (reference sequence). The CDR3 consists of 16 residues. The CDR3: CASSLPGAGPTSEQYF. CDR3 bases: TGTGCCAGCAGCTTACCGGGGGCCGGTCCTACATCGGAGCAGTACTTC. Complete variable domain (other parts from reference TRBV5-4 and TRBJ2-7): ETGVTQSPTHLIKTRGQQVTLRCSSQSGHNTVSWYQQALGQGPQFIFQYYREEENGRGNFPPRFSGLQFPNYSSELNVNALELDDSALYLCASSLPGAGPTSEQYFGPGTRLTVT.

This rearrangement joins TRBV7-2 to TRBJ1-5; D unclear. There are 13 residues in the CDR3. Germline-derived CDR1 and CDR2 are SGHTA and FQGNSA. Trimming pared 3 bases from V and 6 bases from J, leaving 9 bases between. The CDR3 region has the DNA TGTGCCAGCAGCTTTAACAGCTTTCAGCCCCAGCATTTT. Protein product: CASSFNSFQPQHF.

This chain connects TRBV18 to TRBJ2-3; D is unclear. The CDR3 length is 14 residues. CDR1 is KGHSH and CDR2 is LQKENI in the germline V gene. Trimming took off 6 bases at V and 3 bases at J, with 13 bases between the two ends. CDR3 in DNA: TGTGCCAGCTCCCTAAACGGTGGAACAGATACGCAGTATTTT. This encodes CASSLNGGTDTQYF.

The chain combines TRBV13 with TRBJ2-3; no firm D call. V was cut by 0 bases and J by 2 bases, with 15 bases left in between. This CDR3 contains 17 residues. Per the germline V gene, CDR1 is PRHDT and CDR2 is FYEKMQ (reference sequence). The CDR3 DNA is TGTGCCAGCAGCTTAGGTGGACCAGGCGCTGCCACAGATACGCAGTATTTT. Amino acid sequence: CASSLGGPGAATDTQYF.

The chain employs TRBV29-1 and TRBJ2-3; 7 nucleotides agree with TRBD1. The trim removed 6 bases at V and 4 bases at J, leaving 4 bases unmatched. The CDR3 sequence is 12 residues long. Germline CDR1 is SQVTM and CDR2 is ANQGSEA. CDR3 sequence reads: CSVHRGADTQYF. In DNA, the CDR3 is TGCAGCGTCCACAGGGGCGCAGATACGCAGTATTTT.

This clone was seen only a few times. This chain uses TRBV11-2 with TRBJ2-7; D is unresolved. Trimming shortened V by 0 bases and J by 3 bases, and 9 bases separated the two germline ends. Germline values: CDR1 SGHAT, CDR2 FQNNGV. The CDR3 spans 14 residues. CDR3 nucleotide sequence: TGTGCCAGCAGCTTAGATATAACTAACTACGAGCAGTACTTC. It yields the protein CASSLDITNYEQYF.

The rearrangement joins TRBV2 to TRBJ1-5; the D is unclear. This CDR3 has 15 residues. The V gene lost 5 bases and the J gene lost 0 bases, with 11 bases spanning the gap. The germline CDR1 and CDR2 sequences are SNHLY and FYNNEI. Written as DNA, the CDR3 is TGTGCCAGCAGTAATGACGGGCATAGCAATCAGCCCCAGCATTTT. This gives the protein CASSNDGHSNQPQHF.

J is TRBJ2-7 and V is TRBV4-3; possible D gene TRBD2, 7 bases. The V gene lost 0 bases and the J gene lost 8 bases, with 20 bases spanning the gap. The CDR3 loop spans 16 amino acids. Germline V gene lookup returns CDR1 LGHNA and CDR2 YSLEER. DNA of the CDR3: TGCGCCAGCAGCCAAGATCTGGGGGGGGCGAGGGTTAAGCAGTACTTC. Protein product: CASSQDLGGARVKQYF.